One and the same sample provided the 27 T cell receptor beta chains below, sequenced in a study of cytomegalovirus exposure and HLA in healthy donors. Vbeta (60) and Jbeta (13) primers were used in the PCR. Some clones are missing from TCRdb's copy, which holds only in-frame ones; the method was immunoSEQ multiplex PCR. The table shows 95,000 to 110,000 clones, with roughly 70% occurring only once. Sequenced: PBMCs. The receptors here all came from a middle-aged woman in good health and CMV-seropositive.

This clone has just a few counts. The chain carries TRBV7-8 and TRBJ2-1; 13 bases align to TRBD2. J gave up 9 bases and V 5 bases, and 7 bases lay outside the gene matches. CDR1 is SGHVS, CDR2 FQNEAQ, per germline. CDR3 length: 15 amino acids. The CDR3 DNA sequence: TGTGCCAGCAGCCCTACTAGCGGGGGGGCCTTTGAGCAGTTCTTC. As protein: CASSPTSGGAFEQFF. Variable domain in full (rest from reference TRBV7-8 and TRBJ2-1): GAGVSQSPRYKVAKRGQDVALRCDPISGHVSLFWYQQALGQGPEFLTYFQNEAQLDKSGLPSDRFFAERPEGSVSTLKIQRTQQEDSAVYLCASSPTSGGAFEQFFGPGTRLTVL.

This clone was seen only once. Here the CDR3 DNA reads TGTGCCGAACCCGAGATAGCAATCACGGCCCAGCATTTT. This codes for CAEPEIAITAQHF. The rearrangement links TRBV30 to TRBJ1-5, with D hard to call. The CDR3 has 13 residues. Germline assignment: CDR1 GTSNPN and CDR2 SVGIG (reference sequence). Trimming pared 8 bases from V and 11 bases from J, leaving 22 bases between.

The V and J genes are TRBV19 and TRBJ1-5, with D perhaps TRBD1 (5 bases). The germline V gene encodes CDR1 LNHDA and CDR2 SQIVND (reference sequence). This CDR3 contains 13 residues. With 6 bases removed from V and 7 bases from J, the gap between germline ends came to 13 bases. The CDR3 is CASSMGREQPQHF. The CDR3, as DNA: TGTGCCAGTAGCATGGGGCGGGAACAGCCCCAGCATTTT.

V is TRBV4-3 and J is TRBJ2-3, with D maybe TRBD2 (5 bases). In germline, CDR1 is LGHNA, CDR2 YSLEER. The V end lost 4 bases, the J end lost 3 bases, and 17 bases lay between the germline ends. The CDR3 is made up of 16 amino acids. The CDR3 DNA follows: TGCGCCAGCAGCCGGGCGATTGGGAGAGAAACAGATACGCAGTATTTT. Its translation: CASSRAIGRETDTQYF.

Here the CDR3 reads CASKSTSNQPQHF. CDR3 nucleotide sequence: TGTGCCAGCAAGAGCACGAGCAATCAGCCCCAGCATTTT. The rearrangement uses TRBV6-5 and TRBJ1-5; D gene uncertain. V lost 7 bases, J lost 1 base, and 8 bases lay in between. Germline V lookup: CDR1 MNHEY, CDR2 SVGAGI. The CDR3 is 13 amino acids.

The chain joins TRBV27 to TRBJ1-6; D is undetermined. Trimming stripped 1 base from V and 4 bases from J, with 11 bases between. CDR3 length: 16 amino acids. Germline V gene data show CDR1 as MNHEY and CDR2 as SMNVEV (reference sequence). The CDR3 DNA reads TGTGCCAGCAGTTTATTGGGTGGGCTTTATAATTCACCCCTCCACTTT. Its translation is CASSLLGGLYNSPLHF.

The chain couples TRBV9 to TRBJ1-1, with D possibly TRBD1 on 6 matching bases. Germline CDR1 SGDLS, CDR2 YYNGEE. The CDR3 sequence is 15 residues long. Trimming stripped 0 bases from V and 1 base from J, with 10 bases between. The chain's CDR3 is CASSVGQAPNTEAFF. The DNA of the CDR3 is TGTGCCAGCAGCGTAGGACAGGCCCCGAACACTGAAGCTTTCTTT.

V usage is TRBV4-3 and J usage is TRBJ2-3; 14 bases map to TRBD2. The junction had 5 bases not matched to a gene; V was cut back by 4 bases and J by 5 bases. Germline CDR1 LGHNA, CDR2 YSLEER. The CDR3 is made up of 16 amino acids. CDR3 amino acids: CASSLGTSGGGDTQYF. For the CDR3, the DNA is TGCGCCAGCAGCCTGGGGACTAGCGGGGGAGGAGATACGCAGTATTTT.

The chain uses TRBV25-1 and TRBJ1-2; D call uncertain. Trimming stripped 2 bases from V and 3 bases from J, with 13 bases between. This CDR3 spans 15 amino acids. The germline V gene has CDR1 MGHDK and CDR2 SYGVNS. CDR3 sequence: CASSEGRPSDYGYTF. The CDR3 bases are TGTGCCAGCAGTGAAGGTCGCCCCTCAGACTATGGCTACACCTTC.

The chain couples TRBV30 to TRBJ2-3; 13 bases fit TRBD2. V lost 0 bases to trimming and J lost 0 bases; unmatched junction nucleotides: 6. Germline-derived CDR1 and CDR2 are GTSNPN and SVGIG (reference sequence). The CDR3 is made up of 18 amino acids. The CDR3 loop is CAWSVGLAGLASTDTQYF. CDR3 sequence (DNA): TGTGCCTGGAGTGTGGGACTAGCGGGGCTTGCTAGCACAGATACGCAGTATTTT.

This clone was seen only a few times. The chain couples TRBV5-4 to TRBJ2-1; no clear D gene. V shed 0 bases and J shed 0 bases, with 16 bases lying between them. CDR1 and CDR2 from the germline V gene are SGHNT and YYREEE (reference sequence). The CDR3 is 18 amino acids. The CDR3 DNA follows: TGTGCCAGCAGCTTGGGTGGTAGCTCCTCACCCTCCTACAATGAGCAGTTCTTC. Protein sequence: CASSLGGSSSPSYNEQFF.

The DNA of the CDR3 is TGTGCCAGCAGCCAAGGACAGGGGCACTATGGCTACACCTTC. This encodes CASSQGQGHYGYTF. The chain has TRBV6-5 and TRBJ1-2, with 9 bases matching TRBD1. Germline V lookup: CDR1 MNHEY, CDR2 SVGAGI. CDR3 length equals 14 residues. Trimming cost V 6 bases and J 3 bases; bases outside gene matches: 5.

This clone showed up just once. V gene TRBV14 combines with J gene TRBJ1-1; tentatively, D is TRBD1 (6 bases). Trimming pared 5 bases from V and 1 base from J, leaving 14 bases between. This CDR3 has 15 residues. Germline values: CDR1 SGHDN, CDR2 FVKESK. This chain's CDR3 is CASSSRRTANTEAFF. In nucleotides, the CDR3 is TGTGCCAGCAGCTCTCGCCGGACAGCGAACACTGAAGCTTTCTTT.

This clone came up once. The genes are TRBV6-1 and TRBJ1-6; D might be TRBD1 (6 bases). V was shortened by 3 bases and J by 2 bases, with 8 bases between the two germline ends. The CDR3 covers 15 residues. Germline V gene lookup returns CDR1 MNHNS and CDR2 SASEGT. CDR3 region: CASSEGAAYNSPLHF. CDR3 bases: TGTGCCAGCAGTGAGGGGGCAGCCTATAATTCACCCCTCCACTTT.

The rearrangement uses TRBV10-3 and TRBJ2-1; 7 bases fit TRBD1. Trimming cost V 7 bases and J 3 bases; bases outside gene matches: 6. This CDR3 region has 14 residues. Germline values: CDR1 ENHRY, CDR2 SYGVKD. The CDR3 spells CAINGQESYNEQFF. As DNA, the CDR3 is TGTGCCATCAACGGACAGGAGAGCTACAATGAGCAGTTCTTC.

V is TRBV7-2 and J is TRBJ2-4, with D possibly matching TRBD2 (5 bases). V was cut by 1 base and J by 7 bases, with 8 bases left in between. The germline gives CDR1 SGHTA, CDR2 FQGNSA. CDR3 length: 13 residues. CDR3 DNA sequence: TGTGCCAGCAGCTTAGTCCGCGGGAACATTCAGTACTTC. Its protein product is CASSLVRGNIQYF.

The V gene is TRBV2, the J gene TRBJ2-7; D gene uncertain. This CDR3 is built from 11 residues. The V end lost 6 bases, the J end lost 9 bases, and 12 bases lay between the germline ends. CDR1 is SNHLY and CDR2 is FYNNEI in the germline V gene. The CDR3 spells CASSRSLGQYF. CDR3 nucleotide sequence: TGTGCCAGCAGCCGGTCTCTTGGGCAGTACTTC.

J is TRBJ2-3 and V is TRBV7-8; TRBD1 matches 7 bases. The junction had 16 bases not matched to a gene; V was cut back by 8 bases and J by 2 bases. The CDR3 covers 17 residues. Germline V lookup: CDR1 SGHVS, CDR2 FQNEAQ. CDR3 region: CASVRRGQGTNTDTQYF. In DNA, the CDR3 is TGTGCCAGCGTTAGAAGGGGGCAGGGAACTAACACAGATACGCAGTATTTT.

This clone was seen a handful of times. The gene calls are TRBV5-1 and TRBJ1-4; D is uncertain. CDR3 length: 14 amino acids. The germline V gene encodes CDR1 SGHRS and CDR2 YFSETQ. V was clipped by 0 bases and J by 8 bases, with 11 bases between them. CDR3 in DNA: TGCGCCAGCAGCTTGGGGGTTGGAGGGGAAAAACTGTTTTTT. Protein product: CASSLGVGGEKLFF.

The chain recombines TRBV7-2 with TRBJ1-2; D perhaps matches TRBD1 (6 bases). CDR1 SGHTA and CDR2 FQGNSA come from the germline V gene. CDR3 size: 15 residues. Trimming removed 5 bases at V and 7 bases at J, with 20 bases between. Here the CDR3 reads CASSPRTGDISGYTF. In DNA, the CDR3 is TGTGCCAGCAGCCCCCGAACCGGGGACATTTCTGGCTACACCTTC.

For this clone: Its ends do not fully match the called genes, so a read error is possible. The chain carries TRBV6-1 and TRBJ1-4, with a possible D match to TRBD1 (5 bases). Germline V gene lookup returns CDR1 MNHNS and CDR2 SASEGT. This CDR3 has 12 amino acids. The CDR3, as DNA: TGTACCAGCATGGGGCACAGTGAAAAACTGTTTTTT. It is translated as CTSMGHSEKLFF.

This clone was observed a handful of times. The chain joins TRBV7-8 to TRBJ2-2, with 11 bases aligning to TRBD1. Germline trimming cut 3 bases from V and 5 bases from J; bases unmatched to any gene: 2. CDR3 length: 15 amino acids. Germline CDR1 is SGHVS and CDR2 is FQNEAQ. CDR3 nucleotides: TGTGCCAGCAGCTTGGACAGGGGGCGAACCGGGGAGCTGTTTTTT. Amino acids: CASSLDRGRTGELFF.

The J gene is TRBJ2-5, the V gene TRBV29-1; 16 nucleotides align to TRBD2. CDR3 length: 15 residues. Trimming at V came to 6 bases and at J to 5 bases, leaving 6 bases not matched to a gene. Germline V gene lookup returns CDR1 SQVTM and CDR2 ANQGSEA. CDR3 in amino acids: CSVGTSGGVGETQYF. The CDR3 DNA reads TGCAGCGTCGGGACTAGCGGGGGGGTAGGGGAGACCCAGTACTTC.

The chain is built from TRBV6-1 and TRBJ1-4; no definite D call. There are 15 residues in the CDR3. Germline V CDR1 and CDR2: MNHNS, SASEGT. V dropped 2 bases and J dropped 3 bases, with 10 bases sitting between them. As DNA, the CDR3 is TGTGCCAGCAGTGAAACGGGGTGGGCTAATGAAAAACTGTTTTTT. Its translation: CASSETGWANEKLFF.

The gene calls are TRBV9 and TRBJ2-1, with a weak D call TRBD1 (6 bases). This CDR3 has 15 residues. The germline V and J ends were trimmed by 4 bases and 0 bases, with 11 bases remaining between them. Germline V gives CDR1 SGDLS, CDR2 YYNGEE. As DNA, the CDR3 is TGTGCCAGCAGCACCGGACAGAGCTCCTACAATGAGCAGTTCTTC. This gives the protein CASSTGQSSYNEQFF.

This chain connects TRBV7-6 to TRBJ2-2; perhaps TRBD2 as D (6 bases). V was clipped by 5 bases and J by 0 bases, with 10 bases between them. The germline V gene encodes CDR1 SGHVS and CDR2 FNYEAQ. The CDR3 covers 15 residues. This CDR3 reads CASSTGGANTGELFF. The CDR3 DNA sequence: TGTGCCAGCAGCACGGGCGGGGCGAACACCGGGGAGCTGTTTTTT. Variable domain in full (rest from reference TRBV7-6 and TRBJ2-2): GAGVSQSPRYKVTKRGQDVALRCDPISGHVSLYWYRQALGQGPEFLTYFNYEAQQDKSGLPNDRFSAERPEGSISTLTIQRTEQRDSAMYRCASSTGGANTGELFFGEGSRLTVL.

The chain couples TRBV7-2 to TRBJ1-2, with TRBD1 identical over 8 bases. The CDR3 covers 15 residues. The V gene's germline CDR1 is SGHTA and CDR2 FQGNSA. With V trimmed by 5 bases and J by 8 bases, 13 bases remained unmatched. CDR3 in amino acids: CASSKSGQGTVGYTF. The CDR3 coding sequence is TGTGCCAGCAGCAAATCCGGACAGGGAACGGTGGGCTACACCTTC.